Sequencing of this T cell receptor beta chain was carried out in a study of spatial heterogeneity in lung cancer. Whole-study results and caveats: For expanded intratumoral alpha and beta TCRs, counts tracked tumor mutation counts.

Per the germline V gene, CDR1 is ENHRY and CDR2 is SYGVKD. This CDR3 has 16 residues. V lost 3 bases and J lost 0, with 12 bases in between. Using its own MiXCR run on the 5' RACE reads, TCRdb lists one record per CDR3 protein. The sample has about 2,300 distinct CDR3 sequences, around 20% seen once; the top ten hold over 7.5%. Within the sample, this clonotype is medium-sized. Its antigen is unknown. Time point here: sample taken at primary tumor resection. Frozen PBMC, nontumor lung or tumor provided whole RNA, which was sequenced unsorted. This TCR was recovered from a male donor with early-stage non-small cell lung cancer. The chain joins TRBV10-3 to TRBJ2-1, with a tentative D call TRBD1 (5 bases). The starting material was lung tumor tissue, obtained at surgery. The CDR3, as DNA: TGTGCCATCAGTGAAGGAAGGGGCAGCTCCTACAATGAGCAGTTCTTC. The encoded protein is CAISEGRGSSYNEQFF.